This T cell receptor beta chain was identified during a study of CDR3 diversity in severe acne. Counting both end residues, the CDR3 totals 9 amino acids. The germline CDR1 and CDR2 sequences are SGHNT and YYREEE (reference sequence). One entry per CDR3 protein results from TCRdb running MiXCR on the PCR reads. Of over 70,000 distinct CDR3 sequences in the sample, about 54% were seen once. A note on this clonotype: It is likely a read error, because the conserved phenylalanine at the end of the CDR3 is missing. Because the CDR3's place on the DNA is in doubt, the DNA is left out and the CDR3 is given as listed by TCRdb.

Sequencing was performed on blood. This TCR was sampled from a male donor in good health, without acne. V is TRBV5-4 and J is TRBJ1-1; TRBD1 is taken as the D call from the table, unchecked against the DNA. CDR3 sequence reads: CASSPGQGE.